These 19 T cell receptor beta chains originate from one sample sequenced in a study of blood T cell repertoires in COVID-19. Produced via immunoSEQ multiplex PCR; TCRdb's table is partial and in-frame only. The sample has about 70,000 clones, roughly 80% seen once. The sequencing sample was made of peripheral blood. The source of these receptors is a woman at least 80 years old with active or convalescent COVID-19.

The table lists this clone with a count of one. The chain has TRBV19 and TRBJ2-2; TRBD1 might be the D (5 bases). Deletions cut 1 base from V and 4 bases from J, with 7 bases between. Germline V lookup: CDR1 LNHDA, CDR2 SQIVND (reference sequence). The CDR3 runs to 14 residues. The CDR3 here is CASSIGQGTGELFF. DNA of the CDR3: TGTGCCAGTAGTATAGGGCAGGGCACCGGGGAGCTGTTTTTT.

V is TRBV28 and J is TRBJ2-7; 14 positions match TRBD2. The V segment lost 5 bases and the J segment 4 bases; nucleotides outside the gene matches: 4. In germline, CDR1 is MDHEN, CDR2 SYDVKM. The CDR3 totals 15 residues. The DNA for the CDR3 is TGTGCCAGCAGTCGACTAGCGGGGGGGTCTTACGAGCAGTACTTC. It yields the protein CASSRLAGGSYEQYF.

The genes are TRBV3-1 (or the pseudogene TRBV3-2) and TRBJ1-2, with 9 bases lining up with TRBD1. V was pared by 4 bases and J by 4 bases, with 7 bases of the junction left unmatched. The CDR3 has 15 amino acids. CDR1 is LGHDT and CDR2 is YNNKEL in the germline V gene (reference sequence). CDR3 loop: CASSPGQGKSYGYTF. As DNA, the CDR3 is TGTGCCAGCAGCCCTGGACAGGGGAAGAGCTATGGCTACACCTTC.

The chain recombines TRBV19 with TRBJ1-3, with D tentatively TRBD1 (6 bases). This CDR3 comprises 16 residues. Looked up from germline, CDR1 is LNHDA and CDR2 is SQIVND (reference sequence). V lost 1 base and J 0 bases, leaving 10 bases between the germline ends. The CDR3 DNA reads TGTGCCAGTAGTATAGCCGGGACACCCTCTGGAAACACCATATATTTT. Translation: CASSIAGTPSGNTIYF. Full variable domain (remainder filled in from reference TRBV19 and TRBJ1-3): DGGITQSPKYLFRKEGQNVTLSCEQNLNHDAMYWYRQDPGQGLRLIYYSQIVNDFQKGDIAEGYSVSREKKESFPLTVTSAQKNPTAFYLCASSIAGTPSGNTIYFGEGSWLTVV.

The V gene is TRBV7-3, the J gene TRBJ2-1; 13 bases fit TRBD2. The CDR3 extends over 15 amino acids. Germline-derived CDR1 and CDR2 are SGHTA and FQGTGA. Trimming removed 2 bases from V and 8 bases from J; junction bases left unmatched: 3. The CDR3 here is CASSLGLAGVDEQFF. Here the CDR3 DNA reads TGTGCCAGCAGCTTAGGACTAGCGGGGGTGGATGAGCAGTTCTTC.

The rearrangement uses TRBV13 and TRBJ2-7; D is unclear. CDR1 and CDR2 from the germline V gene are PRHDT and FYEKMQ (reference sequence). There are 11 residues in the CDR3. V was cut by 5 bases and J by 0 bases, with 2 bases left in between. The CDR3 spells CASSRSYEQYF. The DNA of the CDR3 is TGTGCCAGCAGCCGCTCCTACGAGCAGTACTTC.

The chain recombines TRBV30 with TRBJ1-2; D is unclear. The CDR3 length is 12 residues. The V gene lost 0 bases and the J gene lost 10 bases, with 12 bases spanning the gap. Germline values: CDR1 GTSNPN, CDR2 SVGIG (reference sequence). The chain's CDR3 is CAWSVRSLDYTF. The CDR3 nucleotides read TGTGCCTGGAGTGTACGGAGCTTGGACTACACCTTC.

The J gene is TRBJ1-1, the V gene TRBV10-1; TRBD1 aligns across 10 bases. Germline assignment: CDR1 WNHNN and CDR2 SYGVQD (reference sequence). With 6 bases clipped from V and 4 bases from J, the junction kept 5 bases outside the gene matches. This CDR3 region has 14 residues. The CDR3 sequence is CASRDRGLVTEAFF. The CDR3 region has the DNA TGCGCCAGCAGAGACAGGGGGCTCGTCACTGAAGCTTTCTTT.

This chain connects TRBV2 to TRBJ2-5; no definite D call. Germline CDR1 and CDR2: SNHLY and FYNNEI. The V gene lost 2 bases and the J gene lost 3 bases, with 4 bases spanning the gap. The CDR3 has 12 residues. The CDR3 sequence: CASSEQEETQYF. The CDR3 DNA follows: TGTGCCAGCAGTGAACAGGAAGAGACCCAGTACTTC. Variable domain in full (rest from reference TRBV2 and TRBJ2-5): EPEVTQTPSHQVTQMGQEVILRCVPISNHLYFYWYRQILGQKVEFLVSFYNNEISEKSEIFDDQFSVERPDGSNFTLKIRSTKLEDSAMYFCASSEQEETQYFGPGTRLLVL.

The J gene is TRBJ2-5, the V gene TRBV11-2; a weak D match, TRBD2 (6 bases). Germline V gives CDR1 SGHAT, CDR2 FQNNGV. With 6 bases removed from V and 5 bases from J, the gap between germline ends came to 13 bases. This CDR3 comprises 13 residues. CDR3 residues: CASRLTSFETQYF. CDR3 DNA sequence: TGTGCCAGCAGACTAACTAGCTTTGAGACCCAGTACTTC.

J is TRBJ1-5 and V is TRBV27; D unresolved. Looked up from germline, CDR1 is MNHEY and CDR2 is SMNVEV (reference sequence). The CDR3 extends over 16 amino acids. V was cut by 6 bases and J by 1 base, with 16 bases left in between. DNA for the CDR3: TGTGCCAGCAGGATGGACGGAGGGTTGAGCAATCAGCCCCAGCATTTT. Encoded protein: CASRMDGGLSNQPQHF.

J is TRBJ1-5 and V is TRBV10-2; 7 positions agree with TRBD1. The V gene's germline CDR1 is WSHSY and CDR2 SAAADI. Trimming took 6 bases from V and 0 from J; bases not matched to a gene: 5. The CDR3 spans 15 residues. CDR3 sequence (DNA): TGCGCCAGCAGCCGGGACAGATATAGCAATCAGCCCCAGCATTTT. Translating it yields CASSRDRYSNQPQHF.

The chain joins TRBV11-1 to TRBJ2-2, with 8 bases identical to TRBD1. The CDR3 contains 16 residues. Germline trimming cut 5 bases from V and 1 base from J; bases unmatched to any gene: 6. Germline CDR1 is SGHAT and CDR2 is FQDESV (reference sequence). The CDR3, as DNA: TGTGCCAGCAGCCCGACAGGGGTCCTGAACACCGGGGAGCTGTTTTTT. Its protein product is CASSPTGVLNTGELFF.

The V call is TRBV28, the J call TRBJ1-3; TRBD1 matches 7 bases. The CDR3 runs to 16 residues. Trimming cost V 6 bases and J 0 bases; bases outside gene matches: 8. Germline V gene sequence: CDR1 MDHEN, CDR2 SYDVKM. The CDR3 sequence is CASSLGQLYSGNTIYF. The CDR3 DNA follows: TGTGCCAGCAGCCTGGGACAGCTTTACTCTGGAAACACCATATATTTT.

The genes are TRBV6-5 and TRBJ2-3, with 11 bases identical to TRBD2. Per the germline V gene, CDR1 is MNHEY and CDR2 is SVGAGI. This CDR3 comprises 16 residues. The junction had 6 bases not matched to a gene; V was cut back by 2 bases and J by 5 bases. The DNA for the CDR3 is TGTGCCAGCAGTTACGATAGCGGGGGGGGGCGAGATACGCAGTATTTT. Its protein product is CASSYDSGGGRDTQYF.

The rearrangement uses TRBV2 and TRBJ2-2; maybe TRBD2 (6 bases). Trimming shortened V by 6 bases and J by 7 bases, and 21 bases separated the two germline ends. The CDR3 runs 16 residues. Germline-derived CDR1 and CDR2 are SNHLY and FYNNEI. The CDR3 DNA reads TGTGCCAGCAGCTACACTAGCCCGACTATTGTCGGGGAGCTGTTTTTT. Protein sequence: CASSYTSPTIVGELFF.

The genes are TRBV5-6 and TRBJ2-7; maybe TRBD2 (6 bases). Trimming took off 0 bases at V and 0 bases at J, with 19 bases between the two ends. From germline, CDR1 is SGHDT and CDR2 YYEEEE. This CDR3 region has 18 residues. The CDR3 DNA is TGTGCCAGCAGCTTGGAACTAGCCTCAGGGTTTCTCTCCTACGAGCAGTACTTC. Protein sequence: CASSLELASGFLSYEQYF.

The gene calls are TRBV7-2 and TRBJ1-5; a possible D gene is TRBD1 (5 bases). V lost 5 bases, J lost 4 bases, and 12 bases lay in between. The CDR3 contains 14 residues. Per the germline V gene, CDR1 is SGHTA and CDR2 is FQGNSA. CDR3 nucleotide sequence: TGTGCCAGCAGCCTGGACACAAGAAATCAGCCCCAGCATTTT. It is translated as CASSLDTRNQPQHF. Drawing the rest from reference TRBV7-2 and TRBJ1-5, the complete variable domain is GAGVSQSPSNKVTEKGKDVELRCDPISGHTALYWYRQSLGQGLEFLIYFQGNSAPDKSGLPSDRFSAERTGGSVSTLTIQRTQQEDSAVYLCASSLDTRNQPQHFGDGTRLSIL.

J is TRBJ2-7 and V is TRBV30; 12 bases are shared with TRBD1. Germline trimming cut 2 bases from V and 3 bases from J; bases unmatched to any gene: 5. The CDR3 has 15 amino acids. CDR1 is GTSNPN, CDR2 SVGIG, per germline (reference sequence). The CDR3 coding sequence is TGTGCCTGGAGTTCGGGACAGGGGGCTTTCTACGAGCAGTACTTC. Residues: CAWSSGQGAFYEQYF.